Listed below are T cell receptor beta chains from one sample, sequenced in a study of vaccination effects on CD4 cells after COVID-19. The repertoire was sequenced with immunoSEQ multiplex PCR; TCRdb's copy has only in-frame clones and lacks some. The profile shows approximately 26,000 clones, approximately 62% of them singletons. The antigens of these receptors remain unknown. Sample: CD4+ T cells from PBMCs cultured with SARS-CoV-2 spike peptides, taken before COVID-19 vaccination. Receptors were obtained from a human donor who had a prior SARS-CoV-2 infection. Both conserved end residues are part of each CDR3. The D gene is left open where the match is weak. Clone size is not always given. Where it is, it says once, few, many or a class for expanded clones.

NA,TRBJ2-7,TRBD2,TRBV5-1,CASSFLGLAYYEQYF,TGCGCCAGCAGCTTTTTGGGACTAGCGTACTACGAGCAGTACTTC
NA,TRBJ1-2,NA,TRBV5-4,CASTRGRDYGYTF,TGTGCCAGCACCCGGGGGCGGGACTATGGCTACACCTTC
NA,TRBJ2-5,NA,TRBV6-6,CASSGSGAETQYF,TGTGCCAGCAGCGGATCGGGGGCGGAGACCCAGTACTTC
NA,TRBJ2-1,NA,TRBV10-1,CARKPRSYNEQFF,TGCGCCAGAAAACCCAGGTCCTACAATGAGCAGTTCTTC
NA,TRBJ2-2,TRBD1,TRBV11-3,CASTRGSGELFF,TGTGCCAGCACCAGGGGGTCCGGGGAGCTGTTTTTT
NA,TRBJ1-4,TRBD1,TRBV18,CASSSRTGNEKLFF,TGTGCCAGCTCGTCCCGGACAGGGAATGAAAAACTGTTTTTT
NA,TRBJ1-2,NA,TRBV6-6,CASSYSGVEGYTF,TGTGCCAGCAGTTACTCGGGGGTAGAGGGCTACACCTTC
NA,TRBJ1-2,NA,TRBV20-1,CSASGMLNYGYTF,TGCAGTGCTAGTGGGATGCTTAACTATGGCTACACCTTC
NA,TRBJ2-7,TRBD2,TRBV2,CASSEVGWTSGIYEQYF,TGTGCCAGCAGTGAAGTAGGGTGGACTAGCGGGATCTACGAGCAGTACTTC
NA,TRBJ2-1,TRBD2,TRBV18,CASSLQAGGYNEQFF,TGTGCCAGCTCACTACAAGCGGGGGGATACAATGAGCAGTTCTTC
few,TRBJ2-7,NA,TRBV18,CASSPGWGDEQYF,TGTGCCAGCTCACCTGGCTGGGGGGACGAGCAGTACTTC
NA,TRBJ2-1,NA,TRBV7-2,CASSFDYSYNEQFF,TGTGCCAGCAGCTTCGACTACTCCTACAATGAGCAGTTCTTC
NA,TRBJ2-7,NA,TRBV30,CAWTGPATYEQYF,TGTGCCTGGACGGGTCCCGCCACCTACGAGCAGTACTTC
few,TRBJ2-1,TRBD2,TRBV27,CASSVVAGYNEQFF,TGTGCCAGCAGTGTGGTAGCGGGGTACAATGAGCAGTTCTTC
NA,TRBJ2-5,TRBD2,TRBV5-1,CASSLPTSGGAAETQYF,TGCGCCAGCAGCTTGCCAACTAGCGGGGGGGCCGCAGAGACCCAGTACTTC
once,TRBJ2-3,NA,TRBV6-5,CASSNMVARDTQYF,TGTGCCAGCAGTAACATGGTCGCGCGCGATACGCAGTATTTT
few,TRBJ2-3,NA,TRBV20-1,CSASPPIDTQYF,TGCAGTGCTAGTCCCCCTATAGATACGCAGTATTTT
few,TRBJ2-1,TRBD2,TRBV7-3,CASSLSLAGTNEQFF,TGTGCCAGCAGCTTAAGTTTAGCGGGAACGAATGAGCAGTTCTTC
NA,TRBJ2-2,TRBD2,TRBV4-3,CASSQDSRGRAGTGELFF,TGCGCCAGCAGCCAAGACAGTCGCGGGAGAGCAGGCACCGGGGAGCTGTTTTTT
once,TRBJ2-3,NA,TRBV3-1/TRBV3-2,CASSQRGNTQYF,TGTGCCAGCAGCCAAAGGGGAAATACGCAGTATTTT
few,TRBJ2-3,NA,TRBV7-3,CASSHRQTDTQYF,TGTGCCAGCAGCCATCGACAGACAGATACGCAGTATTTT
NA,TRBJ2-5,NA,TRBV30,CAWGDFLLSAQYF,TGTGCCTGGGGGGACTTCCTCCTGAGTGCCCAGTACTTC
NA,TRBJ2-7,TRBD1,TRBV6-5,CASSYRPTGATYEQYF,TGTGCCAGCAGTTACCGACCGACAGGGGCGACCTACGAGCAGTACTTC
NA,TRBJ2-5,NA,TRBV27,CASSFLRGGPETQYF,TGTGCCAGCAGTTTTCTAAGGGGCGGGCCAGAGACCCAGTACTTC
NA,TRBJ1-1,NA,TRBV11-2,CASSLAGTLNTEAFF,TGTGCCAGCAGCTTAGCCGGGACATTGAACACTGAAGCTTTCTTT
NA,TRBJ2-2,NA,TRBV18,CASSSRQNTGELFF,TGTGCCAGCTCGTCCAGGCAGAACACCGGGGAGCTGTTTTTT
NA,TRBJ2-7,TRBD1,TRBV6-5,CASNNAGGYEQYF,TGTGCCAGCAACAATGCAGGGGGCTACGAGCAGTACTTC
NA,TRBJ2-1,TRBD2,TRBV2,CASSGDLPGLAGVGPEFF,TGTGCCAGCAGTGGGGATCTACCGGGACTAGCGGGAGTGGGACCAGAGTTCTTC